These 25 T cell receptor beta chains share one sample of origin, sequenced in a study of blood T cell repertoires in COVID-19. The table came from immunoSEQ multiplex PCR; TCRdb's copy has only in-frame clones and leaves some out. The table has some 140,000 clones, about four fifths seen once. Sample: peripheral blood. The receptors originated from a man aged 55-75 years with acute or convalescent COVID-19.

CDR3 amino acids: CASSQYSTSEAFF. DNA for the CDR3: TGTGCCAGCAGCCAATACTCCACTTCTGAAGCTTTCTTT. The V gene is TRBV3-1 (or the pseudogene TRBV3-2), the J gene TRBJ1-1; no definite D call. V was shortened by 2 bases and J by 6 bases, with 10 bases between the two germline ends. This CDR3 is 13 amino acids long. Germline V gene data show CDR1 as LGHDT and CDR2 as YNNKEL (reference sequence).

This clone was recorded once. The J gene is TRBJ2-1, the V gene TRBV6-1, with D hard to call. This CDR3 spans 12 amino acids. V dropped 0 bases and J dropped 6 bases, with 3 bases sitting between them. Germline V lookup: CDR1 MNHNS, CDR2 SASEGT. The CDR3 sequence: CASSEARNEQFF. DNA of the CDR3: TGTGCCAGCAGTGAAGCGCGCAATGAGCAGTTCTTC.

The chain employs TRBV5-1 and TRBJ2-5; 8 positions match TRBD2. V was pared by 4 bases and J by 2 bases, with 7 bases of the junction left unmatched. This CDR3 is 15 amino acids long. In germline, CDR1 is SGHRS, CDR2 YFSETQ. The DNA for the CDR3 is TGCGCCAGCAGCCCGGTACTAGCGGTACAAGAGACCCAGTACTTC. As protein: CASSPVLAVQETQYF.

This sequence joins TRBV6-2 or TRBV6-3 and TRBJ1-5, with TRBD1 as a possible D gene (5 bases). V was pared by 6 bases and J by 1 base, with 10 bases between. From germline, CDR1 is MNHEY and CDR2 SVGEGT. CDR3 length equals 14 residues. This CDR3 reads CASSRTGSNQPQHF. The DNA for the CDR3 is TGTGCCAGCAGCAGAACAGGAAGCAATCAGCCCCAGCATTTT.

V gene TRBV5-1 combines with J gene TRBJ1-4; TRBD1 might be the D (5 bases). There are 14 residues in the CDR3. V gave up 7 bases and J gave up 7 bases, with 17 bases separating them. Germline V gene lookup returns CDR1 SGHRS and CDR2 YFSETQ. The CDR3 region is CASAISGGVEKLFF. The CDR3 coding sequence is TGCGCCAGCGCCATAAGCGGGGGAGTTGAAAAACTGTTTTTT.

The V call is TRBV5-4, the J call TRBJ1-2; maybe TRBD1 (6 bases). CDR3 length: 13 residues. V dropped 4 bases and J dropped 5 bases, with 12 bases sitting between them. The germline gives CDR1 SGHNT, CDR2 YYREEE (reference sequence). The CDR3, as DNA: TGTGCCAGCAGCGAGGGACAAAGATATGGCTACACCTTC. This encodes CASSEGQRYGYTF.

The chain recombines TRBV27 with TRBJ1-4, with a possible D match to TRBD1 (6 bases). This CDR3 contains 12 residues. The germline V gene has CDR1 MNHEY and CDR2 SMNVEV (reference sequence). The V end was cut by 6 bases, the J end by 12 bases, with 14 bases between. CDR3 loop: CASSSLPGELFF. In nucleotides, the CDR3 is TGTGCCAGCAGCTCATTACCAGGGGAACTGTTTTTT.

This chain's CDR3 is CASSLDSEAFF. CDR3 DNA sequence: TGTGCCAGCAGCTTAGACAGTGAAGCTTTCTTT. V usage is TRBV7-9 and J usage is TRBJ1-1, with unresolved D. Germline CDR1 and CDR2: SEHNR and FQNEAQ (reference sequence). This CDR3 is built from 11 residues. Trimming removed 1 base at V and 7 bases at J, with 4 bases between. The full variable domain, in which reference TRBV7-9 and TRBJ1-1 provide the parts outside the CDR3, is DTGVSQNPRHKITKRGQNVTFRCDPISEHNRLYWYRQTLGQGPEFLTYFQNEAQLEKSRLLSDRFSAERPKGSFSTLEIQRTEQGDSAMYLCASSLDSEAFFGQGTRLTVV.

This rearrangement joins TRBV19 to TRBJ2-5; a weak D match, TRBD2 (5 bases). Germline values: CDR1 LNHDA, CDR2 SQIVND (reference sequence). Trimming pared 5 bases from V and 5 bases from J, leaving 15 bases between. The CDR3 runs 14 residues. For the CDR3, the DNA is TGTGCCAGTAGTTCCACCAACAGCGGTGAGACCCAGTACTTC. It codes for CASSSTNSGETQYF.

This chain uses TRBV28 with TRBJ2-1; the D is unclear. V was cut by 2 bases and J by 8 bases, with 7 bases left in between. The CDR3 is 12 amino acids. Germline V gene sequence: CDR1 MDHEN, CDR2 SYDVKM. The CDR3 loop is CASSLNFDEQFF. DNA for the CDR3: TGTGCCAGCAGTTTAAACTTCGATGAGCAGTTCTTC.

Only a few counts were recorded for this clone. J is TRBJ1-2 and V is TRBV7-8, with D perhaps matching TRBD1 (5 bases). Trimming left V 2 bases short and J 4 bases short, with 20 bases between. The CDR3 runs 17 residues. Germline V gene data show CDR1 as SGHVS and CDR2 as FQNEAQ. CDR3 coding DNA: TGTGCCAGCAGCTTACGCAGGGCCCCTCTCCCTGGCTATGGCTACACCTTC. Translation: CASSLRRAPLPGYGYTF.

V gene TRBV19 combines with J gene TRBJ2-5, with 8 bases that match TRBD2. In germline, CDR1 is LNHDA, CDR2 SQIVND (reference sequence). V lost 5 bases, J lost 4 bases, and 9 bases stayed unmatched. The CDR3 is made up of 15 amino acids. The CDR3 sequence: CASSYPGLAPETQYF. The CDR3 DNA sequence: TGTGCCAGTAGTTATCCCGGACTAGCCCCAGAGACCCAGTACTTC.

The chain combines TRBV6-6 with TRBJ2-7, with 9 bases aligning to TRBD1. The CDR3 extends over 13 amino acids. From germline, CDR1 is MNHNY and CDR2 SVGAGI (reference sequence). V dropped 4 bases and J dropped 11; count of bases not matched to a gene: 9. CDR3 sequence reads: CASSSGNTGGEYF. The CDR3 bases are TGTGCCAGCAGTTCTGGAAACACAGGGGGCGAGTACTTC.

This clone was seen only once. The rearrangement uses TRBV20-1 and TRBJ2-1, with 8 nucleotides matching TRBD2. Germline loops: CDR1 DFQATT, CDR2 SNEGSKA (reference sequence). The J segment lost 9 bases and the V segment lost 3 bases, leaving 16 bases of the junction unmatched. This CDR3 contains 16 residues. CDR3 region: CSASPGQLSGGGEQFF. Written as DNA, the CDR3 is TGCAGTGCTAGTCCTGGACAGCTCAGCGGGGGCGGTGAGCAGTTCTTC.

This clone was found once. This chain joins TRBV19 and TRBJ2-1; 9 nucleotides agree with TRBD1. The ends lost 3 bases at V and 9 bases at J; junction bases unmatched: 6. CDR3 length equals 14 residues. The germline V gene has CDR1 LNHDA and CDR2 SQIVND (reference sequence). The CDR3: CASSILTGGSEQFF. In DNA, the CDR3 is TGTGCCAGTAGTATTCTCACAGGGGGCAGTGAGCAGTTCTTC.

Written as DNA, the CDR3 is TGTGCCAGCAGGGGGACTAGCGGGGGGAGCACAGATACGCAGTATTTT. Protein sequence: CASRGTSGGSTDTQYF. This sequence joins TRBV25-1 and TRBJ2-3; TRBD2 aligns across 15 bases. The germline CDR1 and CDR2 sequences are MGHDK and SYGVNS. The CDR3 length is 16 residues. The V and J ends lost 6 bases and 0 bases, in that order; junction bases with no gene match: 1. Full variable domain (outside the CDR3, taken from reference TRBV25-1 and TRBJ2-3): EADIYQTPRYLVIGTGKKITLECSQTMGHDKMYWYQQDPGMELHLIHYSYGVNSTEKGDLSSESTVSRIRTEHFPLTLESARPSHTSQYLCASRGTSGGSTDTQYFGPGTRLTVL.

This CDR3 is CASSSRTSGNRNEQFF. DNA of the CDR3: TGCGCCAGCAGCTCGAGGACTAGCGGGAATAGAAATGAGCAGTTCTTC. The chain couples TRBV5-1 to TRBJ2-1, with TRBD2 matching 12 bases. The V gene's germline CDR1 is SGHRS and CDR2 YFSETQ. Trimming at V came to 3 bases and at J to 7 bases, leaving 8 bases not matched to a gene. The CDR3 contains 16 residues.

Only one count was recorded for this clone. The genes are TRBV3-1 (or the pseudogene TRBV3-2) and TRBJ2-2; TRBD2 is a possible D gene (5 bases). The CDR3 sequence is 16 residues long. Germline CDR1 reads LGHDT; CDR2 reads YNNKEL (reference sequence). V shed 1 base and J shed 4 bases, with 13 bases lying between them. CDR3 sequence: CASSQGPTRATGELFF. The CDR3 region has the DNA TGTGCCAGCAGCCAAGGGCCCACTAGGGCCACCGGGGAGCTGTTTTTT.

This chain joins TRBV2 and TRBJ1-2; D remains ambiguous. The V gene lost 2 bases and the J gene lost 2 bases, with 18 bases spanning the gap. The length of the CDR3 is 17 residues. From germline, CDR1 is SNHLY and CDR2 FYNNEI. The chain's CDR3 is CASSELGVDKSNYGYTF. CDR3 sequence (DNA): TGTGCCAGCAGTGAACTTGGTGTTGATAAAAGCAACTATGGCTACACCTTC.

The chain uses TRBV24-1 and TRBJ2-2; 7 nucleotides match TRBD2. The germline V gene has CDR1 KGHDR and CDR2 SFDVKD. V gave up 2 bases and J gave up 2 bases; unmatched junction bases: 13. This CDR3 region has 19 residues. CDR3 coding DNA: TGTGCCACCAGTGATTCTCAGTCCGCGACTAGCAGTAACACCGGGGAGCTGTTTTTT. Translating gives CATSDSQSATSSNTGELFF.

The chain employs TRBV23-1 and TRBJ1-4; D is uncertain. TRBV23-1 is filed as an ORF, its function uncertain. V was shortened by 5 bases and J by 8 bases, with 12 bases between the two germline ends. The CDR3 contains 13 residues. CDR3 region: CASSYPTTEKLFF. CDR3 in DNA: TGCGCCAGCAGTTACCCCACTACCGAAAAACTGTTTTTT.

The chain employs TRBV6-6 and TRBJ2-7; TRBD1 aligns across 9 bases. The CDR3 sequence is 15 residues long. Germline CDR1 is MNHNY and CDR2 is SVGAGI (reference sequence). The ends lost 2 bases at V and 6 bases at J; junction bases unmatched: 8. CDR3 nucleotides: TGTGCCAGCAGTTACGGGGGACAGGGTGTTGGCGAGCAGTACTTC. This gives the protein CASSYGGQGVGEQYF.

A single count supports this clone. This chain uses TRBV6-5 with TRBJ1-2; D call uncertain. The V end lost 2 bases, the J end lost 2 bases, and 9 bases lay between the germline ends. Germline CDR1 MNHEY, CDR2 SVGAGI. The CDR3 is 14 amino acids. DNA of the CDR3: TGTGCCAGCAGTTACGACTCGAAAAACTATGGCTACACCTTC. This encodes CASSYDSKNYGYTF.

This clone was seen only a few times. CDR3 DNA: TGCGCCAGCAGCTTGGACAGGGTGGGGACCGGGGAGCTGTTTTTT. Translated, it gives CASSLDRVGTGELFF. The J gene is TRBJ2-2, the V gene TRBV5-1, with D maybe TRBD1 (6 bases). CDR1 and CDR2 (germline): SGHRS, YFSETQ. The V end was cut by 0 bases, the J end by 5 bases, with 11 bases between. The CDR3 runs to 15 residues.

This clone appeared a single time. J is TRBJ1-1 and V is TRBV7-9; D is possibly TRBD1 (6 bases). V shed 2 bases and J shed 3 bases, with 13 bases lying between them. This CDR3 has 15 amino acids. Germline V gives CDR1 SEHNR, CDR2 FQNEAQ (reference sequence). The CDR3 coding sequence is TGTGCCAGCAGCTTATACGGGGGGCGCGACACTGAAGCTTTCTTT. Translation: CASSLYGGRDTEAFF. The full variable domain, its missing parts supplied by reference TRBV7-9 and TRBJ1-1, is DTGVSQNPRHKITKRGQNVTFRCDPISEHNRLYWYRQTLGQGPEFLTYFQNEAQLEKSRLLSDRFSAERPKGSFSTLEIQRTEQGDSAMYLCASSLYGGRDTEAFFGQGTRLTVV.